A single T cell receptor beta chain is shown here with its context. The record originates from a study of blood T cell repertoires in COVID-19. Study background: T cells, B-cell-depleted T cells, or PBMCs supplied cDNA or gDNA.

TCRdb's table, derived via immunoSEQ multiplex PCR, lists solely in-frame clones and lacks some. The sample carries around 100,000 clones, more than 85% recorded once. The receptor was derived from a man aged 25 to 40 in a cohort sampled during active COVID-19. Sequences were obtained from peripheral blood.

This chain's CDR3 is CASSPGTFGYTF. CDR3 bases: TGTGCCAGTAGTCCTGGGACATTCGGCTACACCTTC. The chain has TRBV19 and TRBJ1-2, with D possibly being TRBD1 (6 bases). With 5 bases removed from V and 8 bases from J, the gap between germline ends came to 12 bases. Germline CDR1 and CDR2: LNHDA and SQIVND (reference sequence). This CDR3 has 12 amino acids.